This TCR beta chain was documented in a study of blood T cell repertoires in COVID-19. As processed by the authors: Reference gene primer amplification in the assay estimated nucleated cell counts. Produced via immunoSEQ multiplex PCR; TCRdb's table is partial and in-frame only. V, J and clone size are taken as reported in that table, and D and trimming were inferred from the DNA itself. There are roughly 450,000 clones in the sample; 90% occur only once, and approximately 0.65% lies in the top ten. The CDR3 length is 11 residues. Trimming removed 4 bases at V and 4 bases at J, with 8 bases between. Per the germline V gene, CDR1 is SQVTM and CDR2 is ANQGSEA. Those who participated ranged in age from roughly 18 to 100 years and resided in under 25 US areas. Participants were placed into cohorts based on the clinical history they reported. Donors in Cohort 3 who had recovered were those with two negative PCRs, healthcare professional clearance, or resolution of their symptoms.

Sequenced sample: PBMCs or T cells enriched from blood (not recorded which). This TCR was recovered from a man younger than 35 who had recovered from COVID-19. The genes are TRBV29-1 and TRBJ2-7; the D gene is possibly TRBD1 (6 bases). CDR3 in amino acids: CSVVRGYEQYF. CDR3 DNA: TGCAGCGTTGTGAGGGGGTACGAGCAGTACTTC.